The rows below give T cell receptor beta chains drawn from one sample of a study of vaccination and CD4 T cells after COVID-19. No antigen is known for these receptors. TCRdb processed the PCR reads anew with MiXCR; each CDR3 protein has one entry. The sample gives about 18,000 distinct CDR3 sequences, around 80% of which show up once; about a sixth is in the top ten. The sample in question was CD4+ T cells from blood, cultured in vitro, obtained after SARS-CoV-2 vaccination. These receptors all stem from a human donor who received a COVID-19 vaccine. Both conserved end residues are part of each CDR3. Fields, in order: J gene, clone size, D gene, V gene, CDR3 DNA, CDR3 protein. A D gene is named only where the DNA matches it firmly. Clone size is shown for a subset of rows, as once, few, many or a class of expanded clone.

J gene: TRBJ2-1; clone size: NA; D gene: NA; V gene: TRBV27; CDR3 DNA: TGTGCCACCGGACCGCTCTACAATGAGCAGTTCTTC; CDR3 protein: CATGPLYNEQFF
J gene: TRBJ2-7; clone size: NA; D gene: NA; V gene: TRBV20-1; CDR3 DNA: TGCAGTGCTAGGGGGACATTTTGGCCCTACGAGCAGTACTTC; CDR3 protein: CSARGTFWPYEQYF
J gene: TRBJ1-1; clone size: NA; D gene: TRBD1; V gene: TRBV6-5; CDR3 DNA: TGTGCCAGCAGTTACCCTGGACAGGCCACCGAAGCTTTCTTT; CDR3 protein: CASSYPGQATEAFF
J gene: TRBJ1-2; clone size: once; D gene: NA; V gene: TRBV11-3; CDR3 DNA: TGTGCCAGCAGCTTAGGAAGTGACAGTGTCTATGGCTACACCTTC; CDR3 protein: CASSLGSDSVYGYTF
J gene: TRBJ1-4; clone size: NA; D gene: TRBD1; V gene: TRBV14; CDR3 DNA: TGTGCCAGCAGCCCTCAGACAGGGGAAGGGGAAAAACTGTTTTTT; CDR3 protein: CASSPQTGEGEKLFF
J gene: TRBJ1-5; clone size: NA; D gene: NA; V gene: TRBV29-1; CDR3 DNA: TGCAGCGTTGAGCCGAGGATGGGGGGGGATCAGCCCCAGCATTTT; CDR3 protein: CSVEPRMGGDQPQHF
J gene: TRBJ1-6; clone size: few; D gene: TRBD1; V gene: TRBV20-1; CDR3 DNA: TGCAGTGCTCAAAGACTAGGACAGGGGGAGTACTTT; CDR3 protein: CSAQRLGQGEYF
J gene: TRBJ2-2; clone size: few; D gene: NA; V gene: TRBV24-1; CDR3 DNA: TGTGCCACCAGTGAACAGGGAGGGACCGGGGAGCTGTTTTTT; CDR3 protein: CATSEQGGTGELFF
J gene: TRBJ1-2; clone size: NA; D gene: NA; V gene: TRBV7-9; CDR3 DNA: TGTGCCAGCACCAAACAGGGAGTGATAGCTAACTATGGCTACACCTTC; CDR3 protein: CASTKQGVIANYGYTF
J gene: TRBJ1-2; clone size: few; D gene: NA; V gene: TRBV15; CDR3 DNA: TGTGCCACCAGCAGAGATCAGGGGACCTATGGCTACACCTTC; CDR3 protein: CATSRDQGTYGYTF
J gene: TRBJ1-3; clone size: few; D gene: TRBD1; V gene: TRBV15; CDR3 DNA: TGTGCCACCAGCAGTGATCAGGGGGCGGCTGGAAACACCATATATTTT; CDR3 protein: CATSSDQGAAGNTIYF
J gene: TRBJ2-4; clone size: NA; D gene: TRBD1; V gene: TRBV20-1; CDR3 DNA: TGCAGTGCTAGATCCGACGTGTTGACAGGGCCCAAAAACATTCAGTACTTC; CDR3 protein: CSARSDVLTGPKNIQYF
J gene: TRBJ2-1; clone size: NA; D gene: TRBD1; V gene: TRBV10-3; CDR3 DNA: TGTGCCATCAGTTCCGGGACAGGGGGTGAGCAGTTCTTC; CDR3 protein: CAISSGTGGEQFF
J gene: TRBJ2-5; clone size: NA; D gene: NA; V gene: TRBV30; CDR3 DNA: TGTGCCTGGAGTTGGGGTCAAGGTCTTCGGCAAGAGACCCAGTACTTC; CDR3 protein: CAWSWGQGLRQETQYF
J gene: TRBJ1-5; clone size: few; D gene: NA; V gene: TRBV20-1; CDR3 DNA: TGCAGTGCTAGAGAACTCGGTGAGAACCCATTTGGCAATCAGCCCCAGCATTTT; CDR3 protein: CSARELGENPFGNQPQHF
J gene: TRBJ1-1; clone size: NA; D gene: NA; V gene: TRBV15; CDR3 DNA: TGTGCCACCAGTAATCCGGGACACCTGAACACTGAAGCTTTCTTT; CDR3 protein: CATSNPGHLNTEAFF
J gene: TRBJ2-5; clone size: NA; D gene: TRBD2; V gene: TRBV20-1; CDR3 DNA: TGCAGTGCTTCCAGTGGGCGGGGGAGGTACCAAGAGACCCAGTACTTC; CDR3 protein: CSASSGRGRYQETQYF
J gene: TRBJ1-5; clone size: NA; D gene: NA; V gene: TRBV6-1; CDR3 DNA: TGTGCCAGCAGTGAAGGGGTCGGTTCGGGGGCCCAGCATTTT; CDR3 protein: CASSEGVGSGAQHF
J gene: TRBJ1-2; clone size: few; D gene: NA; V gene: TRBV6-1; CDR3 DNA: TGTGCCAGCAGTGGGCGGGGACCTCAAGGAGGCTACACCTTC; CDR3 protein: CASSGRGPQGGYTF
J gene: TRBJ1-1; clone size: NA; D gene: NA; V gene: TRBV5-1; CDR3 DNA: TGCGCCAGCCTCCAGACAGCTGGGAACACTGAAGCTTTCTTT; CDR3 protein: CASLQTAGNTEAFF
J gene: TRBJ2-7; clone size: NA; D gene: NA; V gene: TRBV15; CDR3 DNA: TGTGCCACCAGCAGAGATGACAGGCCGGACTACGAGCAGTACTTC; CDR3 protein: CATSRDDRPDYEQYF
J gene: TRBJ2-7; clone size: NA; D gene: TRBD1; V gene: TRBV25-1; CDR3 DNA: TGTGCCAGCAGTGACCCGACAGGGTCCTACGAGCAGTACTTC; CDR3 protein: CASSDPTGSYEQYF
J gene: TRBJ1-5; clone size: NA; D gene: NA; V gene: TRBV6-1; CDR3 DNA: TGTGCCAGCAGTGAAGGGGGTTCTGGTCAGCCCCAGCATTTT; CDR3 protein: CASSEGGSGQPQHF
J gene: TRBJ1-5; clone size: NA; D gene: NA; V gene: TRBV7-8; CDR3 DNA: TGTGCCAGCAGCACACAGACGAGTAGCAATCAGCCCCAGCATTTT; CDR3 protein: CASSTQTSSNQPQHF
J gene: TRBJ1-1; clone size: NA; D gene: NA; V gene: TRBV30; CDR3 DNA: TGTGCCTGGAGTGGGGACACTGAAGCTTTCTTT; CDR3 protein: CAWSGDTEAFF
J gene: TRBJ1-2; clone size: NA; D gene: NA; V gene: TRBV7-9; CDR3 DNA: TGTGCCAGCAGCTTAGTTGACTATGGCTACACCTTC; CDR3 protein: CASSLVDYGYTF
J gene: TRBJ2-2; clone size: NA; D gene: TRBD1; V gene: TRBV24-1; CDR3 DNA: TGTGCCACCAGCGAACGCTCCGGGACAGGGGACGGGGAGCTGTTTTTT; CDR3 protein: CATSERSGTGDGELFF
J gene: TRBJ1-1; clone size: NA; D gene: TRBD1; V gene: TRBV7-8; CDR3 DNA: TGTGCCAGCAGCTCTCGGACAGGGCAGTACACTGAAGCTTTCTTT; CDR3 protein: CASSSRTGQYTEAFF
J gene: TRBJ1-1; clone size: NA; D gene: TRBD1; V gene: TRBV7-2; CDR3 DNA: TGTGCCAGCAGCTCCCGGACAGGGGGCACTGAAGCTTTCTTT; CDR3 protein: CASSSRTGGTEAFF
J gene: TRBJ1-6; clone size: NA; D gene: NA; V gene: TRBV6-5; CDR3 DNA: TGTGCCAGCAGTTACCAACAGGACATGGTTTCACCCCTCCACTTT; CDR3 protein: CASSYQQDMVSPLHF
J gene: TRBJ1-5; clone size: NA; D gene: NA; V gene: TRBV20-1; CDR3 DNA: TGCAGTGCTAGCCCGGGACAAGTCAATCAGCCCCAGCATTTT; CDR3 protein: CSASPGQVNQPQHF
J gene: TRBJ1-1; clone size: NA; D gene: NA; V gene: TRBV12-3/TRBV12-4; CDR3 DNA: TGTGCCACCAACCGGGACATAAACCCCACGGAAGCTTTCTTT; CDR3 protein: CATNRDINPTEAFF
J gene: TRBJ2-1; clone size: once; D gene: NA; V gene: TRBV7-7; CDR3 DNA: TGTGCCAGCAGTTTAGGACTCATGTCCAATGAGCAGTTCTTC; CDR3 protein: CASSLGLMSNEQFF
J gene: TRBJ1-2; clone size: once; D gene: TRBD1; V gene: TRBV2; CDR3 DNA: TGTGCCAGCAGTGAACAAGTGGCAGGGGGTCACTATGGCTACACCTTC; CDR3 protein: CASSEQVAGGHYGYTF
J gene: TRBJ1-1; clone size: NA; D gene: TRBD1; V gene: TRBV19; CDR3 DNA: TGTGCCAGTAGTATAGACAAGGGGGCGCGGACTGAAGCTTTCTTT; CDR3 protein: CASSIDKGARTEAFF
J gene: TRBJ1-2; clone size: NA; D gene: TRBD1; V gene: TRBV25-1; CDR3 DNA: TGTGCCAGCATCGGGACAGGGGGAGGCTATGGCTACACCTTC; CDR3 protein: CASIGTGGGYGYTF
J gene: TRBJ1-2; clone size: NA; D gene: NA; V gene: TRBV2; CDR3 DNA: TGTGCCAGCAGTGAGACTCGGGACACCAACTATGGCTACACCTTC; CDR3 protein: CASSETRDTNYGYTF
J gene: TRBJ1-5; clone size: NA; D gene: TRBD1; V gene: TRBV4-1; CDR3 DNA: TGCGCCAGCAGAGGAGGGGGCCCCGATTATCACAATCAGCCCCAGCATTTT; CDR3 protein: CASRGGGPDYHNQPQHF
J gene: TRBJ1-1; clone size: NA; D gene: NA; V gene: TRBV20-1; CDR3 DNA: TGCAGTGCTAGGTCTCGGACACTGAACACTGAAGCTTTCTTT; CDR3 protein: CSARSRTLNTEAFF
J gene: TRBJ2-5; clone size: few; D gene: TRBD1; V gene: TRBV18; CDR3 DNA: TGTGCCAGCTCATCCTCCAGGGGGCGTGTAGAGACCCAGTACTTC; CDR3 protein: CASSSSRGRVETQYF
J gene: TRBJ2-3; clone size: few; D gene: TRBD2; V gene: TRBV20-1; CDR3 DNA: TGCAGTGCTACCCTTAACTCGGTACTAGCGGGGGTGTACACAGATACGCAGTATTTT; CDR3 protein: CSATLNSVLAGVYTDTQYF
J gene: TRBJ1-2; clone size: NA; D gene: TRBD1; V gene: TRBV20-1; CDR3 DNA: TGCAGTGCCCGGGACAGGGACGCGAGTGGCTACACCTTC; CDR3 protein: CSARDRDASGYTF
J gene: TRBJ2-3; clone size: NA; D gene: TRBD2; V gene: TRBV24-1; CDR3 DNA: TGTGCCACCAGTGAAGCGGGGGGGCCGTGGACGCAGTATTTT; CDR3 protein: CATSEAGGPWTQYF
J gene: TRBJ2-3; clone size: NA; D gene: TRBD1; V gene: TRBV20-1; CDR3 DNA: TGCAGTGCTAGAGATAACAGGGGGCGGGCAGATACGCAGTATTTT; CDR3 protein: CSARDNRGRADTQYF
J gene: TRBJ2-5; clone size: NA; D gene: NA; V gene: TRBV2; CDR3 DNA: TGTGCCAGCAGTGGTCTTCGAGGGGGAGGGTTAGAGACCCAGTACTTC; CDR3 protein: CASSGLRGGGLETQYF
J gene: TRBJ2-3; clone size: NA; D gene: TRBD1; V gene: TRBV19; CDR3 DNA: TGTGCCAGTAGGAGGGACAGGGGGTACGATACGCAGTATTTT; CDR3 protein: CASRRDRGYDTQYF
J gene: TRBJ1-2; clone size: NA; D gene: NA; V gene: TRBV21-1; CDR3 DNA: TGTGCCAGCAGCAAAGGCGCCAGGAACTATGGCTACACCTTC; CDR3 protein: CASSKGARNYGYTF
J gene: TRBJ1-2; clone size: NA; D gene: NA; V gene: TRBV2; CDR3 DNA: TGTGCCAGCAGGCCTAGGACGGACAGCTATGGCTACACCTTC; CDR3 protein: CASRPRTDSYGYTF
J gene: TRBJ2-5; clone size: NA; D gene: NA; V gene: TRBV2; CDR3 DNA: TGTGCCAGCATCGCAGGGTTGGAGACCCAGTACTTC; CDR3 protein: CASIAGLETQYF
J gene: TRBJ1-1; clone size: NA; D gene: NA; V gene: TRBV7-9; CDR3 DNA: TGTGCCAGCAGCCTGGACACTGAAGCTTTCTTT; CDR3 protein: CASSLDTEAFF
J gene: TRBJ1-5; clone size: NA; D gene: NA; V gene: TRBV21-1; CDR3 DNA: TGTGCCAGCAGCTTCCACAGGAGGAGGATAAGACAGCCCCAGCATTTT; CDR3 protein: CASSFHRRRIRQPQHF